The clone carrying this T cell receptor (beta chain) came up many times. Antigen unknown. This CDR3 is 14 amino acids long. V lost 5 bases and J 5 bases, leaving 15 bases between the germline ends. Germline-derived CDR1 and CDR2 are MNHEY and SMNVEV (reference sequence). The entry originates in a study of CD8 T cells in ankylosing spondylitis. Study observations and caveats: Disease-linked clones bore a CD8+ phenotype and were relatively rare in peripheral blood.

With molecular barcodes, quantitative 5'-RACE was used to make the TCR beta libraries. TCRdb passed the 5' RACE reads through MiXCR, listing each CDR3 protein once. Among 90,000 to 100,000 distinct CDR3 sequences, roughly 8.3% were seen once, and the ten largest hold about a tenth. The chain combines TRBV27 with TRBJ1-2; D gene unclear. The source material was blood, either unsorted or a sorted T cell fraction (not recorded which). This receptor was identified in a male donor with ankylosing spondylitis or in good health (not recorded which). Here the CDR3 reads CASSPKYFLYGYTF. CDR3 sequence (DNA): TGTGCCAGCAGTCCCAAATACTTTTTATATGGCTACACCTTC.